A single sample gave rise to the 6 T cell receptor beta chains below, sequenced in a study of T cell repertoires in cytomegalovirus infection. Their specific antigens are unknown. TCRdb passed the reads through MiXCR, listing each CDR3 protein once. This sample has about 900,000 distinct CDR3 sequences, with around 29% found just once. Source: cultured CD8+ T cells from PBMCs, taken from culture after CMV antigen stimulation. These receptors all come from a human donor in good health (CMV status not recorded). Some clones in this sample may be carry-over from other donors' samples.

Points on this clonotype: Sequence at one end of the junction differs from germline and may be a read error. The CDR3 nucleotides are TGTGTCAGCAGCCGGGGACGGGGCTACGAGCAGTACTTC. It codes for CVSSRGRGYEQYF. V gene TRBV7-6 combines with J gene TRBJ2-7; D may correspond to TRBD1 or TRBD2 (5 bases each). The CDR3 is 13 amino acids. Per the germline V gene, CDR1 is SGHVS and CDR2 is FNYEAQ.

This clonotype was seen ten or more times. V and J are TRBV19 and TRBJ2-1, with TRBD1 matching 8 bases. The junction had 8 bases not matched to a gene; V was cut back by 6 bases and J by 4 bases. The CDR3 covers 15 residues. CDR1 is LNHDA and CDR2 is SQIVND in the germline V gene (reference sequence). As DNA, the CDR3 is TGTGCCAGTAGGATTGACAGGGGATTATACAATGAGCAGTTCTTC. The encoded protein is CASRIDRGLYNEQFF.

The genes are TRBV7-9 and TRBJ2-6; TRBD1 matches at 8 bases. In germline, CDR1 is SEHNR, CDR2 FQNEAQ (reference sequence). This CDR3 region has 19 residues. The J segment lost 1 base and the V segment lost 5 bases, leaving 13 bases of the junction unmatched. The CDR3 is CASSTPRDRSPSGANVLTF. Here the CDR3 DNA reads TGTGCCAGCAGCACGCCCCGGGACAGGAGCCCTTCTGGGGCCAACGTCCTGACTTTC.

V gene TRBV5-1 combines with J gene TRBJ2-6; unclear D gene. Germline CDR1 and CDR2: SGHRS and YFSETQ. The V gene lost 4 bases and the J gene lost 0 bases, with 8 bases spanning the gap. The CDR3 has 15 residues. The CDR3 nucleotides are TGCGCCAGCAGCATGGGCCCCTCTGGGGCCAACGTCCTGACTTTC. This codes for CASSMGPSGANVLTF.

This chain uses TRBV7-6 with TRBJ1-1; 7 bases map to TRBD1. Germline lookup yields CDR1 SGHVS and CDR2 FNYEAQ. The V gene end was trimmed by 1 base and the J gene end by 1 base; junction bases not matched to a gene: 12. The CDR3 is made up of 18 amino acids. CDR3 bases: TGTGCCAGCAGCTTAGTAGTGGGGACAGATTTTCCGAACACTGAAGCTTTCTTT. It translates to CASSLVVGTDFPNTEAFF. The full variable domain, rest sourced from reference TRBV7-6 and TRBJ1-1, is GAGVSQSPRYKVTKRGQDVALRCDPISGHVSLYWYRQALGQGPEFLTYFNYEAQQDKSGLPNDRFSAERPEGSISTLTIQRTEQRDSAMYRCASSLVVGTDFPNTEAFFGQGTRLTVV.

This clonotype was seen more than once but under ten times. The chain is built from TRBV9 and TRBJ1-4; D is possibly TRBD1 (6 bases). CDR3 size: 15 residues. Germline V gene lookup returns CDR1 SGDLS and CDR2 YYNGEE. Trimming shortened V by 0 bases and J by 4 bases, and 10 bases separated the two germline ends. The CDR3 is CASSVDGQSNEKLFF. The CDR3 bases are TGTGCCAGCAGCGTAGATGGACAGAGTAATGAAAAACTGTTTTTT. Filled out from reference TRBV9 and TRBJ1-4, the complete variable domain reads DSGVTQTPKHLITATGQRVTLRCSPRSGDLSVYWYQQSLDQGLQFLIQYYNGEERAKGNILERFSAQQFPDLHSELNLSSLELGDSALYFCASSVDGQSNEKLFFGSGTQLSVL.